One sample yielded the 8 T cell receptor beta chains listed below, sequenced in a study of blood T cell repertoires in COVID-19. The repertoire was sequenced with immunoSEQ multiplex PCR; TCRdb's copy has only in-frame clones and lacks some. The sample records a few hundred thousand clones, roughly 90% being singletons. The sequencing sample was made of peripheral blood. All receptors come from a woman under 40 with COVID-19, enrolled during active disease.

The CDR3 here is CASSHGQGATGELFF. The CDR3 DNA is TGCGCCAGCAGCCACGGACAGGGGGCCACCGGGGAGCTGTTTTTT. The J gene is TRBJ2-2, the V gene TRBV4-3; TRBD1 matches at 11 bases. The germline CDR1 and CDR2 sequences are LGHNA and YSLEER. There are 15 residues in the CDR3. The V and J ends lost 3 bases and 4 bases, in that order; junction bases with no gene match: 1.

The chain is built from TRBV5-1 and TRBJ1-4, with TRBD1 identical over 9 bases. From germline, CDR1 is SGHRS and CDR2 YFSETQ. CDR3 size: 14 residues. V was clipped by 4 bases and J by 7 bases; unmatched bases: 5. CDR3 loop: CASSPGQGSEKLFF. The CDR3 DNA sequence: TGCGCCAGCAGCCCCGGACAGGGGAGTGAAAAACTGTTTTTT.

The rearrangement joins TRBV6-5 to TRBJ2-7; 7 bases agree with TRBD1. V gave up 8 bases and J gave up 4 bases; unmatched junction bases: 2. This CDR3 spans 11 amino acids. In germline, CDR1 is MNHEY, CDR2 SVGAGI. CDR3: CASDRAYEQYF. CDR3 sequence (DNA): TGTGCCAGCGACAGGGCTTACGAGCAGTACTTC.

This sequence joins TRBV28 and TRBJ2-3, with 9 bases matching TRBD2. Germline V gene data show CDR1 as MDHEN and CDR2 as SYDVKM. V lost 3 bases, J lost 8 bases, and 6 bases stayed unmatched. This CDR3 spans 14 amino acids. In DNA, the CDR3 is TGTGCCAGCAGTTTTCCGACGGGACTAGCTACGCAGTATTTT. Its protein is CASSFPTGLATQYF.

V gene TRBV2 combines with J gene TRBJ2-2; TRBD1 matches 8 bases. The CDR3 sequence is 15 residues long. Germline CDR1 is SNHLY and CDR2 is FYNNEI. With V trimmed by 5 bases and J by 1 base, 3 bases remained unmatched. The CDR3 loop is CASSPGQGNTGELFF. The CDR3 DNA reads TGTGCCAGCAGTCCCGGACAGGGGAACACCGGGGAGCTGTTTTTT.

This chain links TRBV6-2 or TRBV6-3 with TRBJ2-6; D perhaps matches TRBD2 (6 bases). The CDR3 sequence is 14 residues long. Trimming removed 4 bases at V and 2 bases at J, with 6 bases between. From germline, CDR1 is MNHEY and CDR2 SVGEGT. The CDR3 protein is CASSSGAGANVLTF. The DNA of the CDR3 is TGTGCCAGCAGTTCGGGGGCTGGGGCCAACGTCCTGACTTTC.

The V call is TRBV28, the J call TRBJ1-6; D perhaps matches TRBD1 (5 bases). Trimming cost V 8 bases and J 0 bases, with 11 bases left between them. Germline CDR1 and CDR2: MDHEN and SYDVKM. The CDR3 has 15 amino acids. The CDR3 reads CASRGGSSYNSPLHF. The CDR3 bases are TGTGCCAGCCGGGGGGGGAGCTCCTATAATTCACCCCTCCACTTT. Drawing the rest from reference TRBV28 and TRBJ1-6, the complete variable domain is DVKVTQSSRYLVKRTGEKVFLECVQDMDHENMFWYRQDPGLGLRLIYFSYDVKMKEKGDIPEGYSVSREKKERFSLILESASTNQTSMYLCASRGGSSYNSPLHFGNGTRLTVT.

Turning to this clone: The sample holds other DNA sequences that translate to the same CDR3. The chain combines TRBV7-2 with TRBJ2-5; possibly TRBD2 for D (6 bases). The CDR3 consists of 13 residues. V was cut by 0 bases and J by 5 bases, with 7 bases left in between. Germline assignment: CDR1 SGHTA and CDR2 FQGNSA. CDR3 sequence reads: CASSLAGGETQYF. The CDR3 region has the DNA TGTGCCAGCAGCTTAGCCGGAGGGGAGACCCAGTACTTC.